These T cell receptor beta chains were read from a single sample in a study of cytomegalovirus exposure and HLA in healthy donors. The assay was immunoSEQ multiplex PCR, and TCRdb's table has in-frame clones only and misses some. The profile covers 100,000 to 150,000 clones, with over 70% appearing a single time and roughly 9% taken by the ten largest. What was sequenced was PBMCs. These receptors came from a woman between 45 and 65 years old in good health and CMV-seropositive. The CDR3 runs from the conserved cysteine through the conserved F or W. D genes are given only for firm matches. Clone size, where shown, is once, few, many, or a class for clones that have expanded.

J gene,D gene,V gene,clone size,CDR3 protein,CDR3 DNA
TRBJ2-7,TRBD2,TRBV6-1,few,CAALAGNSYEQYF,TGTGCCGCACTAGCGGGCAACTCCTACGAGCAGTACTTC
TRBJ2-7,TRBD2,TRBV11-1,NA,CASSSSGSPYEQYF,TGTGCCAGCAGCTCTAGCGGGAGTCCTTACGAGCAGTACTTC
TRBJ1-4,TRBD1,TRBV6-1,NA,CASSVGQGGEKLFF,TGTGCCAGCAGTGTGGGACAGGGCGGCGAAAAACTGTTTTTT
TRBJ2-5,TRBD2,TRBV5-1,NA,CASSEGGLAGGNQETQYF,TGCGCCAGCAGCGAAGGCGGACTAGCGGGAGGTAATCAAGAGACCCAGTACTTC
TRBJ2-7,NA,TRBV19,NA,CASRPDRSAHEQYF,TGTGCCAGTAGGCCAGACAGGAGCGCCCACGAGCAGTACTTC
TRBJ2-4,NA,TRBV10-1,NA,CASSLGYFEDIQYF,TGCGCCAGCAGCCTAGGTTATTTTGAAGACATTCAGTACTTC
TRBJ2-1,TRBD2,TRBV2,NA,CASSDSSGRGNEQFF,TGTGCCAGCAGTGACAGTAGCGGGAGGGGAAATGAGCAGTTCTTC
TRBJ2-7,NA,TRBV10-3,NA,CAISDPMYGTPYEQYF,TGTGCCATCAGTGATCCCATGTACGGGACTCCCTACGAGCAGTACTTC
TRBJ2-1,TRBD2,TRBV4-3,NA,CASSQDLTSGYNEQFF,TGCGCCAGCAGCCAAGATCTTACTAGCGGGTACAATGAGCAGTTCTTC
TRBJ1-5,TRBD1,TRBV7-9,NA,CASSGRDRNQPQHF,TGTGCCAGCAGCGGACGGGACAGAAATCAGCCCCAGCATTTT
TRBJ1-4,NA,TRBV4-3,NA,CASSEDGGPNEKLFF,TGCGCCAGCAGCGAAGACGGGGGACCAAATGAAAAACTGTTTTTT
TRBJ2-7,TRBD1,TRBV19,NA,CASNRGPSYEQYF,TGTGCCAGTAACAGGGGGCCGTCCTACGAGCAGTACTTC
TRBJ2-1,TRBD2,TRBV7-8,NA,CASSSRRLAGDNEQFF,TGTGCCAGCAGCTCCAGAAGACTAGCGGGGGACAATGAGCAGTTCTTC
TRBJ2-1,NA,TRBV7-8,few,CASTLGGNEQFF,TGTGCCAGCACCTTGGGCGGGAATGAGCAGTTCTTC
TRBJ2-1,TRBD2,TRBV19,NA,CASSRLADSYNEQFF,TGTGCCAGTAGTCGACTAGCGGACTCCTACAATGAGCAGTTCTTC
TRBJ1-1,NA,TRBV2,NA,CASAKAQRGAFF,TGTGCCAGCGCCAAGGCACAAAGGGGGGCTTTCTTT
TRBJ2-2,TRBD2,TRBV5-4,NA,CASSKTRTSGTGELFF,TGTGCCAGCAGCAAGACGCGGACTAGCGGGACCGGGGAGCTGTTTTTT
TRBJ1-5,NA,TRBV30,few,CAWTLGEGLPQHF,TGTGCCTGGACCTTAGGGGAAGGGCTACCCCAGCATTTT
TRBJ2-1,NA,TRBV5-4,few,CASSLARNEQFF,TGTGCCAGCAGCTTGGCTCGGAATGAGCAGTTCTTC
TRBJ2-5,TRBD2,TRBV2,NA,CASSDAGGAKGTQYF,TGTGCCAGCAGTGATGCGGGGGGCGCCAAAGGGACCCAGTACTTC
TRBJ2-1,TRBD1,TRBV7-2,NA,CASSLGRTGRPNNEQFF,TGTGCCAGCAGCTTAGGTAGGACAGGGCGCCCTAACAATGAGCAGTTCTTC
TRBJ1-1,TRBD1,TRBV4-2,once,CASSQEGQGAGPNTEAFF,TGTGCCAGCAGCCAAGAGGGACAGGGGGCCGGGCCGAACACTGAAGCTTTCTTT
TRBJ1-1,NA,TRBV7-9,NA,CASSLRGSTEAFF,TGTGCCAGCAGCTTGAGGGGGAGCACTGAAGCTTTCTTT
TRBJ2-1,TRBD2,TRBV4-3,NA,CASSTRLAGINNEQFF,TGCGCCAGCAGCACCCGTCTAGCGGGGATAAACAATGAGCAGTTCTTC
TRBJ1-5,NA,TRBV4-1,NA,CASSQVESPRGTQHF,TGCGCCAGCAGCCAAGTGGAGTCTCCCCGCGGGACCCAGCATTTT
TRBJ2-7,TRBD1,TRBV19,once,CASSTTGQPFEQYF,TGTGCCAGTAGTACGACGGGACAGCCTTTCGAGCAGTACTTC
TRBJ2-7,TRBD1,TRBV7-9,NA,CASSPGGDREQYF,TGTGCCAGCAGCCCAGGGGGCGACCGCGAGCAGTACTTC
TRBJ1-3,NA,TRBV6-5,NA,CASSSNPSGNTIYF,TGTGCCAGCAGTAGCAATCCCTCTGGAAACACCATATATTTT
TRBJ2-5,NA,TRBV29-1,NA,CSVDRHRQETQYF,TGCAGCGTTGACCGACACCGCCAAGAGACCCAGTACTTC
TRBJ2-3,TRBD2,TRBV5-1,few,CASSNLAGGPGDTQYF,TGCGCCAGCAGCAACCTAGCGGGGGGGCCGGGGGATACGCAGTATTTT
TRBJ1-1,NA,TRBV5-4,NA,CASSHGTAVMNTEAFF,TGTGCCAGCAGCCACGGGACTGCTGTCATGAACACTGAAGCTTTCTTT
TRBJ1-3,TRBD1,TRBV6-1,NA,CASSKQGVWGNTIYF,TGTGCCAGCAGTAAACAGGGGGTGTGGGGAAACACCATATATTTT
TRBJ1-2,TRBD1,TRBV7-2,NA,CASSLTGTGSVGGYTF,TGTGCCAGCAGCTTAACCGGGACAGGGTCAGTCGGCGGCTACACCTTC
TRBJ1-1,NA,TRBV7-9,NA,CASSFSLRTEAFF,TGTGCCAGCAGCTTTTCCCTGAGGACTGAAGCTTTCTTT
TRBJ1-6,NA,TRBV5-1,NA,CASSWGPVSQGNSPLHF,TGCGCCAGCAGCTGGGGACCGGTCAGCCAGGGGAATTCACCCCTCCACTTT
TRBJ2-7,TRBD1,TRBV7-9,NA,CASSSYRGLYEQYF,TGTGCCAGCAGCTCTTACAGGGGGCTCTACGAGCAGTACTTC
TRBJ1-1,NA,TRBV5-1,NA,CASSLAVDRSNTEAFF,TGCGCCAGCAGCTTGGCCGTCGACAGGAGTAACACTGAAGCTTTCTTT
TRBJ2-2,NA,TRBV6-5,few,CASSWESFTGELFF,TGTGCCAGCAGTTGGGAGAGTTTCACCGGGGAGCTGTTTTTT
TRBJ1-3,NA,TRBV4-3,NA,CASSPVRDNSGNTIYF,TGCGCCAGCAGCCCGGTCCGGGACAACTCTGGAAACACCATATATTTT
TRBJ1-6,NA,TRBV4-3,NA,CASSQDYRANYNSPLHF,TGCGCCAGCAGCCAAGATTACAGGGCCAACTATAATTCACCCCTCCACTTT
TRBJ2-7,TRBD1,TRBV15,once,CATSGWTGGLSNEQYF,TGTGCCACCAGCGGCTGGACAGGGGGATTAAGTAACGAGCAGTACTTC
TRBJ2-3,NA,TRBV10-3,NA,CAISGTALGTDTQYF,TGTGCCATCAGTGGGACAGCCTTAGGGACAGATACGCAGTATTTT
TRBJ1-2,NA,TRBV5-1,NA,CASSLGGLDGYTF,TGCGCCAGCAGCTTGGGGGGGCTTGATGGCTACACCTTC
TRBJ2-5,NA,TRBV10-3,once,CAISESEGVYQETQYF,TGTGCCATCAGTGAGTCGGAAGGGGTCTACCAAGAGACCCAGTACTTC
TRBJ1-2,NA,TRBV19,once,CASTEDSYYGYTF,TGTGCCAGTACAGAAGACAGTTACTATGGCTACACCTTC
TRBJ2-5,NA,TRBV7-2,NA,CASSLGLGGTSWETQYF,TGTGCCAGCAGCTTAGGACTAGGCGGGACCTCGTGGGAGACCCAGTACTTC
TRBJ1-1,NA,TRBV10-3,NA,CAISERGMNTEAFF,TGTGCCATCAGTGAAAGGGGAATGAACACTGAAGCTTTCTTT
TRBJ2-7,TRBD1,TRBV28,once,CASSLALGQGQGEQYF,TGTGCCAGCAGTTTAGCCCTGGGACAGGGTCAAGGCGAGCAGTACTTC
TRBJ1-4,TRBD1,TRBV6-1,NA,CASSEWDRVGEKLFF,TGTGCCAGCAGTGAGTGGGACAGGGTCGGCGAAAAACTGTTTTTT
TRBJ2-5,TRBD1,TRBV11-2,NA,CASSHRGRFLETQYF,TGTGCCAGCAGCCACAGGGGGCGCTTTTTGGAGACCCAGTACTTC
TRBJ2-2,NA,TRBV30,NA,CAWRPGTFTGELFF,TGTGCCTGGCGTCCCGGGACATTCACCGGGGAGCTGTTTTTT
TRBJ1-3,NA,TRBV18,NA,CASSPSRDTPTRYF,TGTGCCAGCTCACCGTCCCGGGACACCCCTACCCGGTATTTT
TRBJ1-1,NA,TRBV4-2,few,CASSQTDEAFF,TGTGCCAGCAGCCAGACAGATGAAGCTTTCTTT
TRBJ2-2,TRBD2,TRBV15,NA,CATSTRRGRENTGELFF,TGTGCCACCAGCACCCGTAGAGGGAGGGAGAACACCGGGGAGCTGTTTTTT
TRBJ2-1,TRBD2,TRBV7-2,NA,CASGLVLYNEQFF,TGTGCCAGCGGACTAGTTCTTTACAATGAGCAGTTCTTC